These T cell receptor beta chains were read from a single sample in a study of blood T cell repertoires in COVID-19. Profiled with immunoSEQ multiplex PCR; TCRdb holds only in-frame clones, not every one. The sample has 31,000 or so clones; more than 80% are singletons. The sample was peripheral blood. These receptors were taken from a human donor in a cohort sampled during active COVID-19. Each CDR3 is given with its conserved first and last residue. D genes are given only for firm matches. Clone size, where shown, is once, few, many, or a class for clones that have expanded.

j_gene: TRBJ2-6
abundance: NA
d_gene: TRBD1
v_gene: TRBV5-1
CDR3aa: CASSSTGDGANVLTF
CDR3nt: TGCGCCAGCAGCTCGACAGGGGATGGGGCCAACGTCCTGACTTTC

j_gene: TRBJ1-2
abundance: NA
d_gene: TRBD1
v_gene: TRBV5-1
CDR3aa: CASSRETGANYGYTF
CDR3nt: TGCGCCAGCAGCCGTGAAACAGGGGCGAACTATGGCTACACCTTC

j_gene: TRBJ2-1
abundance: NA
d_gene: NA
v_gene: TRBV28
CDR3aa: CASSFDREAGNEQFF
CDR3nt: TGTGCCAGCAGTTTCGACAGGGAAGCGGGCAATGAGCAGTTCTTC

j_gene: TRBJ2-1
abundance: NA
d_gene: TRBD2
v_gene: TRBV4-1
CDR3aa: CASSQNGLAGRGEQFF
CDR3nt: TGCGCCAGCAGCCAGAACGGACTAGCGGGGAGGGGTGAGCAGTTCTTC

j_gene: TRBJ1-2
abundance: NA
d_gene: TRBD1
v_gene: TRBV9
CDR3aa: CASSVANRGGYGYTF
CDR3nt: TGTGCCAGCAGCGTAGCTAACAGGGGTGGCTATGGCTACACCTTC

j_gene: TRBJ1-4
abundance: NA
d_gene: NA
v_gene: TRBV6-6
CDR3aa: CASDEDRFLGKLFF
CDR3nt: TGTGCCAGCGATGAGGACAGATTTCTGGGAAAACTGTTTTTT

j_gene: TRBJ2-3
abundance: NA
d_gene: TRBD2
v_gene: TRBV29-1
CDR3aa: CSSRVLSGARTDTQYF
CDR3nt: TGCAGCTCCCGGGTCCTTAGCGGGGCGCGCACAGATACGCAGTATTTT

j_gene: TRBJ2-5
abundance: once
d_gene: NA
v_gene: TRBV18
CDR3aa: CASSETGPETQYF
CDR3nt: TGTGCCAGCTCGGAAACAGGGCCGGAGACCCAGTACTTC

j_gene: TRBJ2-5
abundance: NA
d_gene: NA
v_gene: TRBV5-1
CDR3aa: CASSITGKETQYF
CDR3nt: TGCGCCAGCAGCATTACAGGGAAGGAGACCCAGTACTTC

j_gene: TRBJ2-7
abundance: few
d_gene: NA
v_gene: TRBV2
CDR3aa: CASSDSGLYYEQYF
CDR3nt: TGTGCCAGCAGTGATTCGGGACTCTACTACGAGCAGTACTTC

j_gene: TRBJ2-7
abundance: once
d_gene: NA
v_gene: TRBV4-1
CDR3aa: CASSQDRASNVYEQYF
CDR3nt: TGCGCCAGCAGCCAAGACCGAGCGTCTAACGTCTACGAGCAGTACTTC

j_gene: TRBJ1-6
abundance: NA
d_gene: TRBD1
v_gene: TRBV5-1
CDR3aa: CASSWGDRDRYNSPLHF
CDR3nt: TGCGCCAGCAGCTGGGGGGACCGGGACAGATATAATTCACCCCTCCACTTT

j_gene: TRBJ2-7
abundance: NA
d_gene: TRBD1
v_gene: TRBV19
CDR3aa: CADRQGAYEQYF
CDR3nt: TGTGCCGATCGACAGGGGGCCTACGAGCAGTACTTC

j_gene: TRBJ1-5
abundance: NA
d_gene: TRBD1
v_gene: TRBV18
CDR3aa: CASSPATGLNQPQHF
CDR3nt: TGTGCCAGCTCACCAGCGACAGGGCTCAATCAGCCCCAGCATTTT

j_gene: TRBJ2-5
abundance: NA
d_gene: NA
v_gene: TRBV7-3
CDR3aa: CASSPGGTTTRETQYF
CDR3nt: TGTGCCAGCAGCCCGGGCGGGACCACTACAAGGGAGACCCAGTACTTC

j_gene: TRBJ2-2
abundance: NA
d_gene: NA
v_gene: TRBV5-6
CDR3aa: CASSLFQGPGELFF
CDR3nt: TGTGCCAGCAGCTTGTTCCAGGGTCCCGGGGAGCTGTTTTTT

j_gene: TRBJ2-7
abundance: once
d_gene: NA
v_gene: TRBV2
CDR3aa: CASSENRDSYEQYF
CDR3nt: TGTGCCAGCAGTGAAAACAGGGACTCCTACGAGCAGTACTTC

j_gene: TRBJ2-1
abundance: NA
d_gene: TRBD2
v_gene: TRBV10-3
CDR3aa: CAISESPGLAVYNEQFF
CDR3nt: TGTGCCATCAGTGAGTCGCCGGGACTAGCGGTCTACAATGAGCAGTTCTTC

j_gene: TRBJ1-4
abundance: NA
d_gene: TRBD1
v_gene: TRBV4-2
CDR3aa: CASSQEPGTANEKLFF
CDR3nt: TGTGCCAGCAGCCAAGAACCCGGGACAGCTAATGAAAAACTGTTTTTT

j_gene: TRBJ2-1
abundance: NA
d_gene: TRBD1
v_gene: TRBV20-1
CDR3aa: CSAGTGDEQFF
CDR3nt: TGCAGTGCAGGGACAGGGGATGAGCAGTTCTTC

j_gene: TRBJ2-7
abundance: NA
d_gene: NA
v_gene: TRBV29-1
CDR3aa: CSVQAHSYEQYF
CDR3nt: TGCAGCGTACAGGCACACTCCTACGAGCAGTACTTC

j_gene: TRBJ2-7
abundance: NA
d_gene: NA
v_gene: TRBV4-1
CDR3aa: CASSQGSSYEQYF
CDR3nt: TGCGCCAGCAGCCAAGGGAGCTCCTACGAGCAGTACTTC

j_gene: TRBJ1-3
abundance: NA
d_gene: NA
v_gene: TRBV29-1
CDR3aa: CSGGFGNTIYF
CDR3nt: TGCAGCGGAGGGTTTGGAAACACCATATATTTT

j_gene: TRBJ2-1
abundance: NA
d_gene: TRBD1
v_gene: TRBV5-4
CDR3aa: CASSATTGNNEQFF
CDR3nt: TGTGCCAGCAGCGCGACGACAGGGAACAATGAGCAGTTCTTC

j_gene: TRBJ2-2
abundance: NA
d_gene: TRBD1
v_gene: TRBV12-3/TRBV12-4
CDR3aa: CASRQGVGELFF
CDR3nt: TGTGCCAGCAGGCAGGGGGTCGGGGAGCTGTTTTTT

j_gene: TRBJ2-7
abundance: NA
d_gene: NA
v_gene: TRBV11-2
CDR3aa: CASSSQRAIAYEQYF
CDR3nt: TGTGCCAGCAGCTCCCAGCGGGCCATCGCCTACGAGCAGTACTTC

j_gene: TRBJ2-7
abundance: NA
d_gene: TRBD1
v_gene: TRBV2
CDR3aa: CASLAGQDHYEQYF
CDR3nt: TGTGCCAGCCTGGCAGGACAGGACCACTACGAGCAGTACTTC

j_gene: TRBJ1-2
abundance: NA
d_gene: TRBD1
v_gene: TRBV12-5
CDR3aa: CASGLVPGGANYGYTF
CDR3nt: TGTGCTAGTGGTTTGGTACCAGGGGGAGCTAACTATGGCTACACCTTC

j_gene: TRBJ1-2
abundance: once
d_gene: TRBD1
v_gene: TRBV5-1
CDR3aa: CASSTSPGQLNYGYTF
CDR3nt: TGCGCCAGCAGCACCTCGCCGGGACAGCTGAACTATGGCTACACCTTC

j_gene: TRBJ1-4
abundance: NA
d_gene: TRBD1
v_gene: TRBV27
CDR3aa: CASSGAGGGKKLFF
CDR3nt: TGTGCCAGCAGTGGAGCAGGGGGCGGAAAAAAACTGTTTTTT

j_gene: TRBJ1-2
abundance: NA
d_gene: TRBD1
v_gene: TRBV11-2
CDR3aa: CASSLGLDRGNYGYTF
CDR3nt: TGTGCCAGCAGCTTAGGTCTGGACAGGGGAAACTATGGCTACACCTTC

j_gene: TRBJ2-3
abundance: NA
d_gene: NA
v_gene: TRBV6-1
CDR3aa: CASSERTASARVADTQYF
CDR3nt: TGTGCCAGCAGTGAAAGGACAGCCTCCGCCAGGGTTGCAGATACGCAGTATTTT

j_gene: TRBJ2-1
abundance: NA
d_gene: TRBD2
v_gene: TRBV29-1
CDR3aa: CSSLGGSGEGEQFF
CDR3nt: TGCAGCTCCCTAGGCGGGAGTGGGGAGGGAGAGCAGTTCTTC

j_gene: TRBJ1-5
abundance: NA
d_gene: NA
v_gene: TRBV6-1
CDR3aa: CASSDAGGAQPQHF
CDR3nt: TGTGCCAGCAGTGACGCCGGAGGGGCCCAGCCCCAGCATTTT

j_gene: TRBJ1-4
abundance: NA
d_gene: TRBD1
v_gene: TRBV28
CDR3aa: CASRGQGSGEKLFF
CDR3nt: TGTGCCAGCAGAGGACAGGGGTCGGGGGAAAAACTGTTTTTT

j_gene: TRBJ1-6
abundance: NA
d_gene: TRBD1
v_gene: TRBV7-9
CDR3aa: CASSAQGADSPLHF
CDR3nt: TGTGCCAGCAGCGCACAGGGGGCGGATTCACCCCTCCACTTT

j_gene: TRBJ2-7
abundance: NA
d_gene: TRBD1
v_gene: TRBV18
CDR3aa: CASSLSQGQGEQYF
CDR3nt: TGTGCCAGCTCACTCTCACAGGGGCAGGGCGAGCAGTACTTC

j_gene: TRBJ1-1
abundance: once
d_gene: NA
v_gene: TRBV10-3
CDR3aa: CAISERDNTEAFF
CDR3nt: TGTGCCATCAGTGAGCGCGATAACACTGAAGCTTTCTTT

j_gene: TRBJ2-6
abundance: few
d_gene: NA
v_gene: TRBV7-2
CDR3aa: CASSLILSGANVLTF
CDR3nt: TGTGCCAGCAGCTTAATACTCTCTGGGGCCAACGTCCTGACTTTC

j_gene: TRBJ1-2
abundance: NA
d_gene: NA
v_gene: TRBV7-3
CDR3aa: CASNELPRTDYGYTF
CDR3nt: TGTGCCAGCAACGAACTCCCACGGACAGACTATGGCTACACCTTC

j_gene: TRBJ1-5
abundance: NA
d_gene: NA
v_gene: TRBV7-3
CDR3aa: CASSLVAGAGNQPQHF
CDR3nt: TGTGCCAGCAGCTTGGTAGCTGGGGCAGGCAATCAGCCCCAGCATTTT

j_gene: TRBJ1-5
abundance: NA
d_gene: TRBD1
v_gene: TRBV5-6
CDR3aa: CASSHGQGNQPQHF
CDR3nt: TGTGCCAGCAGCCACGGACAGGGGAACCAGCCCCAGCATTTT

j_gene: TRBJ2-5
abundance: NA
d_gene: TRBD2
v_gene: TRBV29-1
CDR3aa: CSVEDWVAGESETQYF
CDR3nt: TGCAGCGTTGAAGATTGGGTAGCGGGAGAATCAGAGACCCAGTACTTC